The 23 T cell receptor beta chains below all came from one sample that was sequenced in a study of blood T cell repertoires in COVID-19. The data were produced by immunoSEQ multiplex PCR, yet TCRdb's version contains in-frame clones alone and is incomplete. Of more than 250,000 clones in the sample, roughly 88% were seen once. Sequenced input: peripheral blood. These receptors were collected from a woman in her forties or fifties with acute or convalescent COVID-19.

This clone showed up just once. This chain's CDR3 is CASSPFFRSEHTGELFF. Written as DNA, the CDR3 is TGTGCCAGCTCACCATTTTTTCGGTCGGAGCACACCGGGGAGCTGTTTTTT. The chain uses TRBV18 and TRBJ2-2; no definite D call. Per germline, CDR1 KGHSH and CDR2 LQKENI. The length of the CDR3 is 17 residues. V gave up 2 bases and J gave up 3 bases, with 16 bases separating them.

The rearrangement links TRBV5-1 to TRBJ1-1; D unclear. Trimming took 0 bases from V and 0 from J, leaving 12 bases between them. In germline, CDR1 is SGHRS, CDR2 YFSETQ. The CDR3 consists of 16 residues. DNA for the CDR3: TGCGCCAGCAGCTTGGCAGTGGGTCAGGTGAACACTGAAGCTTTCTTT. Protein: CASSLAVGQVNTEAFF.

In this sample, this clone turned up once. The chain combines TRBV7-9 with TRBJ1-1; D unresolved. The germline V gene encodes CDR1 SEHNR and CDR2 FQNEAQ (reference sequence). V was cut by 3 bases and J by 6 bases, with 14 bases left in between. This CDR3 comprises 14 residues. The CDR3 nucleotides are TGTGCCAGCAGCTTGACCGGGAGTCTTTCTGAAGCTTTCTTT. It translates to CASSLTGSLSEAFF.

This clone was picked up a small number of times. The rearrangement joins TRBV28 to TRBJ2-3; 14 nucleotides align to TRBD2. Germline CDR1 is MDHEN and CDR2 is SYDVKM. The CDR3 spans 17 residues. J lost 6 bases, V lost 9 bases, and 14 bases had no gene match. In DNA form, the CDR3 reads TGTGCCAGTCATTACGGACTAGCGGGAGGATCCGATGATACGCAGTATTTT. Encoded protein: CASHYGLAGGSDDTQYF.

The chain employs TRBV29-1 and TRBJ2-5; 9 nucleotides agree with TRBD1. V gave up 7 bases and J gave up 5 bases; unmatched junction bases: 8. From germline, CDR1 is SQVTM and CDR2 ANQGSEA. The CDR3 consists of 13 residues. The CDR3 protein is CSGATGGVETQYF. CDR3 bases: TGCAGCGGGGCCACAGGGGGCGTCGAGACCCAGTACTTC.

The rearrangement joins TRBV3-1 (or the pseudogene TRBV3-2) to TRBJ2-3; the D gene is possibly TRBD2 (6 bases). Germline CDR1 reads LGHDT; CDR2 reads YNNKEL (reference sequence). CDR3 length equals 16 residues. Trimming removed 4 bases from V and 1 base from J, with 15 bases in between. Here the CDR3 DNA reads TGTGCCAGCAGCCTCGCCGCGGCTAGCGGCACAGATACGCAGTATTTT. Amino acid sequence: CASSLAAASGTDTQYF.

CDR3 nucleotide sequence: TGTGCCAGCAGCTTAGCGCGGAAGAACACTGAAGCTTTCTTT. As protein: CASSLARKNTEAFF. This chain joins TRBV7-2 and TRBJ1-1, with unresolved D. This CDR3 region has 14 residues. The germline gives CDR1 SGHTA, CDR2 FQGNSA. V was pared by 0 bases and J by 1 base, with 6 bases between.

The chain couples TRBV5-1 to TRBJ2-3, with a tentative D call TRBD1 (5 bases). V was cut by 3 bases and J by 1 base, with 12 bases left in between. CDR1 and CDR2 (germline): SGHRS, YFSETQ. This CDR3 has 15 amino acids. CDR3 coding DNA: TGCGCCAGCAGCTGGGGCGCTGGGGGCACAGATACGCAGTATTTT. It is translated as CASSWGAGGTDTQYF.

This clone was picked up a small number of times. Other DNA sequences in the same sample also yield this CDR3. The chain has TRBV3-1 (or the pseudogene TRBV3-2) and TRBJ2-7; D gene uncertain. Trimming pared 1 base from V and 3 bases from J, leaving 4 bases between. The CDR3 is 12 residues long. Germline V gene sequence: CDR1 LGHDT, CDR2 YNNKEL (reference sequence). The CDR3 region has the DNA TGTGCCAGCAGCCAAGCCGGCTACGAGCAGTACTTC. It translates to CASSQAGYEQYF.

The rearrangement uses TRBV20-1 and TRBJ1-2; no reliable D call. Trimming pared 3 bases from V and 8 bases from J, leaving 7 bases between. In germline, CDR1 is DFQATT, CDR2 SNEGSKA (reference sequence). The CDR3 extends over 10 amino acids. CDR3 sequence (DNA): TGCAGTGCTAGGGGAGGGGGCTACACCTTC. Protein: CSARGGGYTF.

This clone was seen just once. The CDR3 bases are TGTGCCAGTAGTATAGAGACAGGGGCCGGCAAAAACATTCAGTACTTC. Translated: CASSIETGAGKNIQYF. V and J are TRBV19 and TRBJ2-4; 8 bases agree with TRBD1. Germline V gene data show CDR1 as LNHDA and CDR2 as SQIVND (reference sequence). The junction had 4 bases not matched to a gene; V was cut back by 0 bases and J by 3 bases. The CDR3 is made up of 16 amino acids. The full variable domain, its missing parts supplied by reference TRBV19 and TRBJ2-4, is DGGITQSPKYLFRKEGQNVTLSCEQNLNHDAMYWYRQDPGQGLRLIYYSQIVNDFQKGDIAEGYSVSREKKESFPLTVTSAQKNPTAFYLCASSIETGAGKNIQYFGAGTRLSVL.

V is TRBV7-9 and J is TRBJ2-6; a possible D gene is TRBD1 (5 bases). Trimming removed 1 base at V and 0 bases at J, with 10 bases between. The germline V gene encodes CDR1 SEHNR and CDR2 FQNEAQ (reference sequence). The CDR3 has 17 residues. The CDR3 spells CASSLGPTGSGANVLTF. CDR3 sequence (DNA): TGTGCCAGCAGCTTAGGTCCCACAGGCTCTGGGGCCAACGTCCTGACTTTC. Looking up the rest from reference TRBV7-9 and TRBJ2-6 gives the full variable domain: DTGVSQNPRHKITKRGQNVTFRCDPISEHNRLYWYRQTLGQGPEFLTYFQNEAQLEKSRLLSDRFSAERPKGSFSTLEIQRTEQGDSAMYLCASSLGPTGSGANVLTFGAGSRLTVL.

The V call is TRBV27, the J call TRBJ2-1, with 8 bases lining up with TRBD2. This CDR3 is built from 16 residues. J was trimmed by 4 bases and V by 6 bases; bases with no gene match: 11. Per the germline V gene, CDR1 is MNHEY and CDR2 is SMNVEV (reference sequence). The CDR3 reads CASRILAGGIYNEQFF. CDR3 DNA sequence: TGTGCCAGCAGGATTTTGGCGGGAGGTATATACAATGAGCAGTTCTTC.

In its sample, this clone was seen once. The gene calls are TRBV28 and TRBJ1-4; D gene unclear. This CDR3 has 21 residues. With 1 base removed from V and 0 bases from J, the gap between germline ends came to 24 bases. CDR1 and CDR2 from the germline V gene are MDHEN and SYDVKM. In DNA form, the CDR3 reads TGTGCCAGCAGTTTATTTGAGGTGAAGGTTTCTCGAACCGCAACTAATGAAAAACTGTTTTTT. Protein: CASSLFEVKVSRTATNEKLFF.

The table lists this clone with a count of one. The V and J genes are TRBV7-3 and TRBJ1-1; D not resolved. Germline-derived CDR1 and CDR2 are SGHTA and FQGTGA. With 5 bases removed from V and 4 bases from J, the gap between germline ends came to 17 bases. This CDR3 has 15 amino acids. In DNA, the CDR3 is TGTGCCAGCAGCGGAAGACGGGTAACGAGCACTGAAGCTTTCTTT. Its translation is CASSGRRVTSTEAFF.

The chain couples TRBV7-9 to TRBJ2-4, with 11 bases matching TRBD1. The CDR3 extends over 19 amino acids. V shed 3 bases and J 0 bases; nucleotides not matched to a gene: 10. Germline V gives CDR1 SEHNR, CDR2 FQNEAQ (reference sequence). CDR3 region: CASSFTRDRGILAKNIQYF. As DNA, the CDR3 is TGTGCCAGCAGCTTCACCCGGGACAGGGGGATTCTAGCCAAAAACATTCAGTACTTC.

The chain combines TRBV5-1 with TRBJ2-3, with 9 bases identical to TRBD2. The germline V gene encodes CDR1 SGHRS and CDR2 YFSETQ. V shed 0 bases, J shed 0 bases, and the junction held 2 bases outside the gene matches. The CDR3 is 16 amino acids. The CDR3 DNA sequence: TGCGCCAGCAGCTTGGGGACTAGCGATAGCACAGATACGCAGTATTTT. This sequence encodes CASSLGTSDSTDTQYF. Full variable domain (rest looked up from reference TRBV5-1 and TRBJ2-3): KAGVTQTPRYLIKTRGQQVTLSCSPISGHRSVSWYQQTPGQGLQFLFEYFSETQRNKGNFPGRFSGRQFSNSRSEMNVSTLELGDSALYLCASSLGTSDSTDTQYFGPGTRLTVL.

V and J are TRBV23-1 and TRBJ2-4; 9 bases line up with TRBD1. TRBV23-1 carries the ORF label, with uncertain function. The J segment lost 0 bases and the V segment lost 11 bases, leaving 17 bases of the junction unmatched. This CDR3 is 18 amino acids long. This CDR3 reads CAPLRDRDHLIAKNIQYF. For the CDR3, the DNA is TGCGCCCCACTAAGGGACAGGGACCATCTAATAGCCAAAAACATTCAGTACTTC.

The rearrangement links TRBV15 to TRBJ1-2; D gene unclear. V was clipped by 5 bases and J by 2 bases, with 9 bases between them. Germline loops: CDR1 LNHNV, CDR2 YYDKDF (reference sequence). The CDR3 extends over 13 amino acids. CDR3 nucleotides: TGTGCCACCAGCTACAGCGGGAACTATGGCTACACCTTC. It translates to CATSYSGNYGYTF.

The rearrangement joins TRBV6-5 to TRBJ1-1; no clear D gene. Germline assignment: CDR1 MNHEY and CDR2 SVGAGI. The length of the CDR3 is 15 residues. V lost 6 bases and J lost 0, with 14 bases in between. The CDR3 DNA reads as TGTGCCAGCAGCAACCCGGACGGGATGAACACTGAAGCTTTCTTT. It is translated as CASSNPDGMNTEAFF.

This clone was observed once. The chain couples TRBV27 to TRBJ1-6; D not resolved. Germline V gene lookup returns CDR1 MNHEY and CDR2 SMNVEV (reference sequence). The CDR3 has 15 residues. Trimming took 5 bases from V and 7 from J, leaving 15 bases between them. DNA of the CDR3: TGTGCCAGCAGTCCGGGCGCGGGGAGCAATTCACCCCTCCACTTT. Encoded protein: CASSPGAGSNSPLHF.

DNA of the CDR3: TGTGCCAGCAGCCAGCGGGAGATACCCTACGAGCAGTACTTC. It codes for CASSQREIPYEQYF. This chain connects TRBV3-1 (or the pseudogene TRBV3-2) to TRBJ2-7, with 7 bases fitting TRBD2. The ends lost 3 bases at V and 2 bases at J; junction bases unmatched: 4. The CDR3 runs to 14 residues. From germline, CDR1 is LGHDT and CDR2 YNNKEL (reference sequence).

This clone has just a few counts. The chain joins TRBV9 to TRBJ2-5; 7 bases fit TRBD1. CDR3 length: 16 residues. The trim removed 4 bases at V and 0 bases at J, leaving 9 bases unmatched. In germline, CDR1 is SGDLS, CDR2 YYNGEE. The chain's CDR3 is CASSSWDSRYQETQYF. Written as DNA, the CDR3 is TGTGCCAGCAGCTCCTGGGACAGCCGGTACCAAGAGACCCAGTACTTC.